This T cell receptor (beta chain) derives from a study of T cell responses to AZD1222 COVID-19 vaccine. Study-wide points: Without day 14 samples, only post-peak T cell repertoires were studied. Recipients of AZD1222 seropositive at baseline numbered only 6 or 7. Spike-wide vaccine-associated CD4 TCRs dominated at 160-218 and 743-854. Donors in the cohort were predominantly white British and more often female, and clonal diversity was possibly underestimated.

Regarding this clone: Its antigen is not known.

Clones were sequenced by immunoSEQ multiplex PCR, and TCRdb holds only the in-frame ones, with some missing. The sample consists of about 100,000 clones, 80% to 90% of them appearing once. The CDR3 length is 11 residues. Looked up from germline, CDR1 is SGHVS and CDR2 is FNYEAQ. V was shortened by 5 bases and J by 2 bases, with 3 bases between the two germline ends. This rearrangement joins TRBV7-6 to TRBJ2-5; D gene ambiguous. The material sequenced was peripheral blood, taken on day 0 of AZD1222 vaccination. The TCR was taken from an adult in good health. In DNA form, the CDR3 reads TGTGCCAGCAGCCCTCAAGAGACCCAGTACTTC. It codes for CASSPQETQYF.